The rows below give T cell receptor beta chains drawn from one sample of a study of control samples from healthy donors and cancer patients. Measured with immunoSEQ multiplex PCR; TCRdb has only the in-frame clones, and not every one. The table lists roughly 130,000 clones, around 93% of them singletons. Sequencing was done on a sample of blood. These receptors were obtained from a man aged 18 to 29 in good health. The CDR3 runs from the conserved cysteine through the conserved F or W. The D gene is left open where the match is weak. Size is stated for part of the rows, as once, few or many counts, or as a class when the clone is expanded.

abundance: -
j_gene: TRBJ2-3
d_gene: TRBD2
v_gene: TRBV5-1
CDR3aa: CASARGADTQYF
CDR3nt: TGCGCCAGCGCTCGGGGGGCAGATACGCAGTATTTT

abundance: -
j_gene: TRBJ2-1
d_gene: -
v_gene: TRBV2
CDR3aa: CASRDGGGSYNEQFF
CDR3nt: TGTGCCAGCAGGGACGGGGGAGGCTCCTACAATGAGCAGTTCTTC

abundance: -
j_gene: TRBJ1-2
d_gene: -
v_gene: TRBV3-1/TRBV3-2
CDR3aa: CASSNLDGANYGYTF
CDR3nt: TGTGCCAGCAGCAACTTGGACGGAGCTAACTATGGCTACACCTTC

abundance: -
j_gene: TRBJ1-5
d_gene: -
v_gene: TRBV6-6
CDR3aa: CASSYSSGDQPQHF
CDR3nt: TGTGCCAGCAGTTACTCGAGCGGGGATCAGCCCCAGCATTTT

abundance: -
j_gene: TRBJ2-2
d_gene: -
v_gene: TRBV14
CDR3aa: CASSQGLIAGELFF
CDR3nt: TGTGCCAGCAGCCAGGGTTTAATAGCCGGGGAGCTGTTTTTT

abundance: -
j_gene: TRBJ2-7
d_gene: TRBD1
v_gene: TRBV3-1/TRBV3-2
CDR3aa: CASSQGGQGGSYEQYF
CDR3nt: TGTGCCAGCAGCCAAGGGGGACAGGGGGGTTCCTACGAGCAGTACTTC

abundance: -
j_gene: TRBJ2-7
d_gene: TRBD1
v_gene: TRBV15
CDR3aa: CATSRKGQQGEQYF
CDR3nt: TGTGCCACCAGCAGAAAGGGACAGCAAGGCGAGCAGTACTTC

abundance: -
j_gene: TRBJ1-1
d_gene: -
v_gene: TRBV11-2
CDR3aa: CASSDRERAFF
CDR3nt: TGTGCCAGCAGCGATCGGGAAAGAGCTTTCTTT

abundance: -
j_gene: TRBJ1-5
d_gene: -
v_gene: TRBV24-1
CDR3aa: CATSDLVFKGSNQPQHF
CDR3nt: TGTGCCACCAGTGATTTAGTTTTTAAAGGGAGCAATCAGCCCCAGCATTTT

abundance: -
j_gene: TRBJ2-3
d_gene: -
v_gene: TRBV24-1
CDR3aa: CATSDRRGTDTQYF
CDR3nt: TGTGCCACCAGTGATCGAAGGGGAACAGATACGCAGTATTTT

abundance: -
j_gene: TRBJ2-7
d_gene: -
v_gene: TRBV25-1
CDR3aa: CASSGGYEQYF
CDR3nt: TGTGCCAGCAGTGGAGGCTACGAGCAGTACTTC

abundance: -
j_gene: TRBJ1-2
d_gene: TRBD1
v_gene: TRBV6-5
CDR3aa: CASRGTGEFGYTF
CDR3nt: TGTGCCAGCAGGGGGACAGGGGAGTTTGGCTACACCTTC

abundance: -
j_gene: TRBJ2-3
d_gene: TRBD2
v_gene: TRBV27
CDR3aa: CASSLSRGGDTQYF
CDR3nt: TGTGCCAGCAGTTTATCGCGGGGGGGGGATACGCAGTATTTT

abundance: -
j_gene: TRBJ2-3
d_gene: -
v_gene: TRBV7-3
CDR3aa: CASSLIGDTQYF
CDR3nt: TGTGCCAGCAGCTTAATAGGGGATACGCAGTATTTT

abundance: -
j_gene: TRBJ1-1
d_gene: -
v_gene: TRBV10-3
CDR3aa: CATRQEGTEAFF
CDR3nt: TGTGCCACCCGACAGGAGGGCACTGAAGCTTTCTTT

abundance: -
j_gene: TRBJ2-5
d_gene: -
v_gene: TRBV11-1
CDR3aa: CASAGGGETQYF
CDR3nt: TGTGCCAGCGCCGGAGGAGGGGAGACCCAGTACTTC

abundance: -
j_gene: TRBJ1-4
d_gene: -
v_gene: TRBV27
CDR3aa: CASSWTTNEKLFF
CDR3nt: TGTGCCAGCAGTTGGACAACTAATGAAAAACTGTTTTTT

abundance: -
j_gene: TRBJ1-1
d_gene: TRBD1
v_gene: TRBV30
CDR3aa: CAWSGDRGRGEAFF
CDR3nt: TGTGCCTGGAGTGGGGACAGGGGACGGGGTGAAGCTTTCTTT

abundance: -
j_gene: TRBJ1-2
d_gene: -
v_gene: TRBV3-1/TRBV3-2
CDR3aa: CASSQETDGYTF
CDR3nt: TGTGCCAGCAGCCAAGAGACAGATGGCTACACCTTC

abundance: -
j_gene: TRBJ2-7
d_gene: -
v_gene: TRBV7-9
CDR3aa: CASSLAQGYEQYF
CDR3nt: TGTGCCAGCAGCTTAGCGCAAGGCTACGAGCAGTACTTC

abundance: -
j_gene: TRBJ1-5
d_gene: -
v_gene: TRBV5-4
CDR3aa: CASSLVPGIQPQHF
CDR3nt: TGTGCCAGCAGCTTGGTTCCAGGGATTCAGCCCCAGCATTTT

abundance: -
j_gene: TRBJ2-5
d_gene: TRBD2
v_gene: TRBV5-1
CDR3aa: CASSGGATQETQYF
CDR3nt: TGCGCCAGCTCGGGGGGAGCTACACAAGAGACCCAGTACTTC

abundance: -
j_gene: TRBJ2-5
d_gene: TRBD2
v_gene: TRBV11-2
CDR3aa: CASSSRGGAETQYF
CDR3nt: TGTGCCAGCAGCTCACGGGGGGGTGCGGAGACCCAGTACTTC

abundance: -
j_gene: TRBJ2-3
d_gene: TRBD2
v_gene: TRBV27
CDR3aa: CASTPRGGGAADTQYF
CDR3nt: TGTGCCAGCACCCCTCGGGGCGGGGGGGCCGCAGATACGCAGTATTTT

abundance: -
j_gene: TRBJ1-1
d_gene: -
v_gene: TRBV29-1
CDR3aa: CSSLKWQKEANTEAFF
CDR3nt: TGCAGCTCCCTCAAGTGGCAAAAGGAGGCCAACACTGAAGCTTTCTTT

abundance: once
j_gene: TRBJ1-1
d_gene: -
v_gene: TRBV5-1
CDR3aa: CASSSLGQNTEAFF
CDR3nt: TGCGCCAGCAGCTCCCTCGGACAGAACACTGAAGCTTTCTTT

abundance: -
j_gene: TRBJ2-7
d_gene: TRBD1
v_gene: TRBV10-3
CDR3aa: CAISQGADEQYF
CDR3nt: TGTGCCATCAGTCAGGGGGCCGACGAGCAGTACTTC